This T cell receptor beta chain originates from a study of blood T cell repertoires in COVID-19. TCRdb's table, derived via immunoSEQ multiplex PCR, lists solely in-frame clones and lacks some. This repertoire shows a few hundred thousand clones, around 86% found once; its top ten account for 3% to 3.5%. The CDR3 has 14 residues. From germline, CDR1 is SNHLY and CDR2 FYNNEI. The ends were cut back, 7 bases at V and 0 bases at J, with 10 bases in the middle. J is TRBJ1-3 and V is TRBV2; TRBD1 is a possible D gene (6 bases). Sequences were obtained from peripheral blood. The sequence derives from a man aged 55-75 years with acute or convalescent COVID-19. The CDR3 region has the DNA TGTGCCAGCAAGGACAGCGTCTCTGGAAACACCATATATTTT. Protein product: CASKDSVSGNTIYF.